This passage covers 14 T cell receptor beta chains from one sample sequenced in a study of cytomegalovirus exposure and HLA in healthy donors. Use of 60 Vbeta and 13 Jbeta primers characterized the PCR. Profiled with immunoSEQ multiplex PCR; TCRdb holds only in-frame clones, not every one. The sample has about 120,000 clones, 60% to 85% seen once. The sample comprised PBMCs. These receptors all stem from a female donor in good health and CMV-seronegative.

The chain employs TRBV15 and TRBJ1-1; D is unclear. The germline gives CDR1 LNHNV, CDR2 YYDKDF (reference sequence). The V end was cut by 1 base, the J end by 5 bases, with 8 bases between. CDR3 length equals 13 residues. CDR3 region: CATSRASGTEAFF. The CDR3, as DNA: TGTGCCACCAGCAGAGCGTCGGGGACTGAAGCTTTCTTT.

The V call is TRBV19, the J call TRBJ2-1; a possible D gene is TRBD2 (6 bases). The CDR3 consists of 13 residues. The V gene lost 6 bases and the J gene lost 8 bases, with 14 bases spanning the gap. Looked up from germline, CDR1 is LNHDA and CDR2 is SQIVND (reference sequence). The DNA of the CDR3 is TGTGCCAGTAGCAAAACCAGGGAGGATGAGCAGTTCTTC. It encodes CASSKTREDEQFF.

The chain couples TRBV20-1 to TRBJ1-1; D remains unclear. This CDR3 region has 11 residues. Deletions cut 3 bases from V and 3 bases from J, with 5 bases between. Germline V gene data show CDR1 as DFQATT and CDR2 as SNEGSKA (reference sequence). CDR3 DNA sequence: TGCAGTGCTAGTACGGACACTGAAGCTTTCTTT. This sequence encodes CSASTDTEAFF.

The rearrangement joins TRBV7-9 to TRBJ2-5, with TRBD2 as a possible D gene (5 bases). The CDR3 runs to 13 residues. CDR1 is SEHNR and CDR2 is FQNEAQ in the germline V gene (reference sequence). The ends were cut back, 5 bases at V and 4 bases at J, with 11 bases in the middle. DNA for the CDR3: TGTGCCAGCAGCCCCTCGGGGTCAGAGACCCAGTACTTC. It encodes CASSPSGSETQYF.

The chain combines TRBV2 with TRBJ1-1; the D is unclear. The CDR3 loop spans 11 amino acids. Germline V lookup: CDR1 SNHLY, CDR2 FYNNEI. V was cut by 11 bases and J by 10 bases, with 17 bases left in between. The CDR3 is CAGSGGPGAFF. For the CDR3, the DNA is TGTGCCGGATCTGGAGGGCCCGGAGCTTTCTTT.

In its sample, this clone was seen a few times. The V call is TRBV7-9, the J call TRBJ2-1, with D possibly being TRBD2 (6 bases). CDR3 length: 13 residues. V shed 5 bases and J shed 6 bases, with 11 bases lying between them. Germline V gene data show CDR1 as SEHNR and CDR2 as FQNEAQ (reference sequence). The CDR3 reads CASSRGTANEQFF. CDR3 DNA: TGTGCCAGCAGCCGCGGGACTGCCAATGAGCAGTTCTTC. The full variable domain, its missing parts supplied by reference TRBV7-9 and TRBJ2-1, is DTGVSQNPRHKITKRGQNVTFRCDPISEHNRLYWYRQTLGQGPEFLTYFQNEAQLEKSRLLSDRFSAERPKGSFSTLEIQRTEQGDSAMYLCASSRGTANEQFFGPGTRLTVL.

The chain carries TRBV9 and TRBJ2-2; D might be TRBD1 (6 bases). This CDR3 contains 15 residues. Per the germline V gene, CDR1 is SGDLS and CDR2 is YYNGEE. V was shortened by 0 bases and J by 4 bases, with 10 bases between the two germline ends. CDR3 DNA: TGTGCCAGCAGCGTAGTGGGACATACCACCGGGGAGCTGTTTTTT. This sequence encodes CASSVVGHTTGELFF. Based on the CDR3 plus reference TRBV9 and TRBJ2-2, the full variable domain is DSGVTQTPKHLITATGQRVTLRCSPRSGDLSVYWYQQSLDQGLQFLIQYYNGEERAKGNILERFSAQQFPDLHSELNLSSLELGDSALYFCASSVVGHTTGELFFGEGSRLTVL.

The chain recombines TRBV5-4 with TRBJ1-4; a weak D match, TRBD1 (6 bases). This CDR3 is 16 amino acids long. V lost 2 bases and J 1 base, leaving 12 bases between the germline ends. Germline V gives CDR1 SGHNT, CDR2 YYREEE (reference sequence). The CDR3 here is CASSFGGRRTNEKLFF. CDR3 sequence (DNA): TGTGCCAGCAGCTTCGGGGGGCGGAGAACTAATGAAAAACTGTTTTTT.

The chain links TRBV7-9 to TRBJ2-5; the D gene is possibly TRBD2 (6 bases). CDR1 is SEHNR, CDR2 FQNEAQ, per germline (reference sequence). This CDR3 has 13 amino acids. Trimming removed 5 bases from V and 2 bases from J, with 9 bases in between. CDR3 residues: CASSLRGQETQYF. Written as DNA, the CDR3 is TGTGCCAGCAGCCTTCGGGGGCAAGAGACCCAGTACTTC.

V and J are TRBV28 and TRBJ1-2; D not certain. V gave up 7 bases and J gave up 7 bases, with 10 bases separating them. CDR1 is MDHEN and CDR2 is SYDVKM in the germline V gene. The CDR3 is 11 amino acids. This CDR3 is CASKQDAGYTF. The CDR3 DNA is TGTGCCAGCAAGCAGGATGCTGGCTACACCTTC.

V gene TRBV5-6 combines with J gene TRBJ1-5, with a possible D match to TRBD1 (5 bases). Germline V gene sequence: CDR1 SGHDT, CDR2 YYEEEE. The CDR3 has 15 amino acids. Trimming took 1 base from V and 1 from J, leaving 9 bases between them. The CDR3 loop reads CASSLWAGSNQPQHF. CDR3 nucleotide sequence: TGTGCCAGCAGCTTGTGGGCAGGGAGCAATCAGCCCCAGCATTTT.

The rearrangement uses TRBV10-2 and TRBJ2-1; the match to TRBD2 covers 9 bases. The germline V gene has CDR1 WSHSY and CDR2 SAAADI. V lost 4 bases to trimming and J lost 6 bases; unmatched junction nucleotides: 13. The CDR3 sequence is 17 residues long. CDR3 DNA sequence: TGCGCCAGCAGTGGGACGCCAGCGGGGGGCTCTTTCAATGAGCAGTTCTTC. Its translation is CASSGTPAGGSFNEQFF.

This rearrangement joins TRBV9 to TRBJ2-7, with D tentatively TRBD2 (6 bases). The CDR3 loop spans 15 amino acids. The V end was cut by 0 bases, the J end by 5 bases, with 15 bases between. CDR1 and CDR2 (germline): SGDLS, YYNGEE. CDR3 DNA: TGTGCCAGCAGCGTAGCCTCTAGCGTCGCCCACGAGCAGTACTTC. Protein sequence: CASSVASSVAHEQYF.

The CDR3 sequence: CASSDSGMTYEQYF. The CDR3 DNA sequence: TGTGCCAGCAGTGATAGCGGCATGACCTACGAGCAGTACTTC. The rearrangement joins TRBV2 to TRBJ2-7, with a tentative D call TRBD2 (6 bases). The CDR3 is 14 residues long. Trimming took off 3 bases at V and 2 bases at J, with 11 bases between the two ends. Germline V lookup: CDR1 SNHLY, CDR2 FYNNEI.